This T cell receptor beta chain was captured in a study of blood T cell repertoires in COVID-19 (TCRdb year 2020). Background on the whole study: Collaborator samples came from the United States, Italy and Spain and covered acute and convalescent phases of COVID-19. The prospective study material was composed of cDNA or gDNA derived from T cells, B-cell-depleted T cells, or PBMCs. Subjects who had been exposed to COVID-19, were actively infected with it, or had recovered from it provided the deeply sampled blood TCRbeta repertoires that made up the dataset. The repertoires were released in a freely available public database meant as a resource for research on the immune response to SARS-CoV-2. Samples came from the ongoing ImmuneRACE study (first 160 participants) plus 1,254 subjects from 6 global collaborators. Nearly every sample came with metadata listing a de-identified subject ID, COVID-19 status, age in years and sex. Where HLA class I and class II types were available, the types were taken from metadata supplied by the sample provider, not from assay-based typing.

On this clone: What antigen it recognizes has not been identified. The junction shows a germline mismatch at one end, possibly a read error.

Including cysteine and phenylalanine, the CDR3 has 12 amino acids. The kept DNA is CDR3 alone, 36 bases in frame from the first base. As encoded in the germline V gene (reference sequence), CDR1 is SGHNT while CDR2 is YYREEE. TCRbeta CDR3 regions were amplified from genomic DNA using the immunoSEQ Assay, a bias-controlled multiplex PCR. In the paper's pipeline: Nucleated cell counts per sample were estimated from amplification of reference gene primers within the assay. To quantify the absolute abundance of each unique TCRbeta CDR3 rearrangement, sequence reads were collapsed and filtered. For each sample, productive Simpson clonality was calculated by taking the square root of Simpson's diversity index across productive rearrangements. Sourced from immuneACCESS, this table was stored by TCRdb with only in-frame sequences that have V and J called. A share of the clones is absent; for the studies checked, an unresolved V gene accounts for under half, and the remainder has no known explanation. V, J and clone size were drawn from that table, and D and trimming were deduced from the DNA. The sample table holds hundreds of thousands of clones, of which 87% were seen once. The ten largest clonotypes hold nearly 6.5% of the sample.

Study-wide findings and limitations: How much clinical and demographic metadata was included differed by source and by participant, and the metadata was provided uncurated.

Participants in the prospective study were enrolled through a virtual design, were aged about 18 to 90 years, and lived in about 25 United States geographic areas. In the prospective study, cohorts were assigned on the basis of participant-reported clinical history obtained from a screening survey and a study questionnaire. Each participant in the prospective study had whole blood, serum and a nasopharyngeal or oropharyngeal swab collected by mobile phlebotomists. Prospective study participants could optionally give additional blood draws and questionnaires over an approximately two-month period. Before DNA extraction, blood samples from the prospective study were shipped at room temperature or frozen.

The sample comprised PBMCs or T cells enriched from blood (not recorded which). Recombination joined TRBV5-4 with TRBJ2-7; TRBD1 might be the D gene, on 5 matching bases. The sequence was obtained from a woman aged 25 to 45 with acute COVID-19. Here is the DNA: TGTGCCAGCAGCTTGGATTTGACAGCGACCGACTTC. Its protein reads: CASSLDLTATDF.